These 27 T cell receptor beta chains were sequenced from one sample in a study of T cell repertoires in cytomegalovirus infection. TCRdb used MiXCR to reprocess the reads, holding one entry per CDR3 protein. The sample carries around 240,000 distinct CDR3 sequences, 20% to 25% recorded once. What was sequenced was CD8+ T cells from PBMCs. The receptors shown here come from a human donor in good health (CMV status not recorded). Some clones in this sample may be carry-over from other donors' samples.

This clonotype was recorded a few times. The genes are TRBV28 and TRBJ1-1; D is possibly TRBD1 (5 bases). Trimming removed 3 bases at V and 5 bases at J, with 13 bases between. CDR3 length equals 14 residues. Germline V gene data show CDR1 as MDHEN and CDR2 as SYDVKM. The CDR3 loop reads CASSFTRGGTEAFF. The CDR3 region has the DNA TGTGCCAGCAGTTTTACAAGGGGAGGGACTGAAGCTTTCTTT.

This clonotype occurred many times. This chain uses TRBV5-4 with TRBJ1-1; D gene unclear. The length of the CDR3 is 14 residues. The germline V and J ends were trimmed by 2 bases and 2 bases, with 10 bases remaining between them. CDR1 is SGHNT, CDR2 YYREEE, per germline (reference sequence). The CDR3 DNA reads TGTGCCAGCAGCTTTGAAGCCACCAACACTGAAGCTTTCTTT. Encoded protein: CASSFEATNTEAFF.

This clonotype occurred a few times. The rearrangement links TRBV9 to TRBJ2-7; TRBD1 agrees at 7 bases. Germline V gene data show CDR1 as SGDLS and CDR2 as YYNGEE. V gave up 3 bases and J gave up 3 bases; unmatched junction bases: 9. CDR3 size: 15 residues. Here the CDR3 DNA reads TGTGCCAGCAGCGGAAGACAGGGACCAAGCTACGAGCAGTACTTC. Translating gives CASSGRQGPSYEQYF.

The chain has TRBV13 and TRBJ2-3; 11 positions match TRBD2. The CDR3 runs to 16 residues. J gave up 2 bases and V 3 bases, and 4 bases lay outside the gene matches. Germline assignment: CDR1 PRHDT and CDR2 FYEKMQ (reference sequence). The CDR3 protein is CASSFATSGDTDTQYF. The CDR3 coding sequence is TGTGCCAGCAGCTTTGCGACTAGCGGGGACACAGATACGCAGTATTTT.

The chain joins TRBV6-2 or TRBV6-3 to TRBJ2-1; 8 bases agree with TRBD2. This CDR3 spans 15 amino acids. With 7 bases clipped from V and 8 bases from J, the junction kept 13 bases outside the gene matches. The germline CDR1 and CDR2 sequences are MNHEY and SVGEGT. The CDR3 DNA reads TGTGCCAGCACCCTTGCGGGGGGTCCCCGGGATGAGCAGTTCTTC. It codes for CASTLAGGPRDEQFF.

This clonotype has only a few counts. The chain couples TRBV20-1 to TRBJ2-1; possible D gene TRBD1, 6 bases. In germline, CDR1 is DFQATT, CDR2 SNEGSKA (reference sequence). This CDR3 is built from 13 residues. CDR3 loop: CSAGERTYNEQFF. The CDR3, as DNA: TGCAGCGCAGGGGAGAGGACCTACAATGAGCAGTTCTTC.

This clonotype has a count of ten or more. The chain employs TRBV12-3 or TRBV12-4 and TRBJ2-7; tentative D call: TRBD2 (6 bases). The CDR3 sequence is 14 residues long. Trimming pared 6 bases from V and 0 bases from J, leaving 12 bases between. The CDR3 sequence: CASSPGLSSYEQYF. The CDR3 coding sequence is TGTGCCAGCAGCCCGGGACTCAGCTCCTACGAGCAGTACTTC.

This chain connects TRBV2 to TRBJ1-2, with D maybe TRBD1 (6 bases). Between the trimmed V and J ends, which lost 3 bases and 8 bases, there was a span of 13 bases. The CDR3 sequence is 13 residues long. Germline V gene sequence: CDR1 SNHLY, CDR2 FYNNEI. In nucleotides, the CDR3 is TGTGCCAGCAGTGAGGCAGGGGCTAAGGGCTACACCTTC. This encodes CASSEAGAKGYTF.

In this sample, this clonotype turned up a few times. The rearrangement joins TRBV6-5 to TRBJ1-1, with 9 bases lining up with TRBD1. The ends lost 0 bases at V and 5 bases at J; junction bases unmatched: 7. The CDR3 is 16 residues long. Germline assignment: CDR1 MNHEY and CDR2 SVGAGI. In nucleotides, the CDR3 is TGTGCCAGCAGTTACTCGGTGGGACAGGGAAGTACTGAAGCTTTCTTT. Its translation is CASSYSVGQGSTEAFF.

This clonotype came up many times. J is TRBJ1-5 and V is TRBV7-9, with 7 positions matching TRBD1. This CDR3 comprises 15 residues. The germline gives CDR1 SEHNR, CDR2 FQNEAQ (reference sequence). The junction had 14 bases not matched to a gene; V was cut back by 6 bases and J by 9 bases. CDR3 sequence reads: CASSQGEAFQRPQHF. The CDR3 DNA reads as TGTGCCAGCAGTCAGGGGGAGGCATTTCAACGGCCCCAGCATTTT.

V is TRBV2 and J is TRBJ2-3; unclear D gene. Germline V gene lookup returns CDR1 SNHLY and CDR2 FYNNEI. The CDR3 contains 13 residues. Trimming stripped 3 bases from V and 5 bases from J, with 9 bases between. CDR3 nucleotide sequence: TGTGCCAGCAGTGACCGGACGGGAGATACGCAGTATTTT. Protein: CASSDRTGDTQYF. The variable domain in full, with the rest retrieved from reference TRBV2 and TRBJ2-3, is EPEVTQTPSHQVTQMGQEVILRCVPISNHLYFYWYRQILGQKVEFLVSFYNNEISEKSEIFDDQFSVERPDGSNFTLKIRSTKLEDSAMYFCASSDRTGDTQYFGPGTRLTVL.

The V and J genes are TRBV2 and TRBJ2-3, with a weak D call TRBD2 (7 bases). Germline CDR1 SNHLY, CDR2 FYNNEI. This CDR3 has 15 amino acids. V lost 6 bases, J lost 5 bases, and 18 bases lay in between. The CDR3 reads CASRMEGGRIDTQYF. Here the CDR3 DNA reads TGTGCCAGCAGGATGGAGGGGGGGCGGATAGATACGCAGTATTTT.

This clonotype was detected many times. This chain uses TRBV7-6 with TRBJ2-7; TRBD1 agrees at 7 bases. The trim removed 5 bases at V and 1 base at J, leaving 5 bases unmatched. Germline loops: CDR1 SGHVS, CDR2 FNYEAQ. The CDR3 runs to 14 residues. The CDR3 reads CASSPIQGSYEQYF. The CDR3 DNA is TGTGCCAGCAGCCCGATACAGGGGTCCTACGAGCAGTACTTC.

This clonotype appeared many times. The chain couples TRBV27 to TRBJ1-1; the D gene is possibly TRBD1 (6 bases). Trimming took off 2 bases at V and 4 bases at J, with 11 bases between the two ends. CDR3 length equals 14 residues. Germline CDR1 and CDR2: MNHEY and SMNVEV (reference sequence). The CDR3 spells CASSLAGAGTEAFF. For the CDR3, the DNA is TGTGCCAGCAGTTTAGCAGGGGCGGGCACTGAAGCTTTCTTT.

The V gene is TRBV9, the J gene TRBJ2-1; 8 bases align to TRBD1. With 3 bases clipped from V and 8 bases from J, the junction kept 7 bases outside the gene matches. Germline V gives CDR1 SGDLS, CDR2 YYNGEE. The CDR3 totals 14 residues. The CDR3 DNA reads as TGTGCCAGCAGCGACGGGACAGGAGGGGATGAGCAGTTCTTC. It encodes CASSDGTGGDEQFF.

There are a few counts of this clonotype. The chain joins TRBV28 to TRBJ1-2; D unresolved. Trimming removed 4 bases at V and 1 base at J, with 4 bases between. From germline, CDR1 is MDHEN and CDR2 SYDVKM. The CDR3 is made up of 12 amino acids. CDR3 region: CASSSDNYGYTF. In DNA, the CDR3 is TGTGCCAGCAGTTCGGATAACTATGGCTACACCTTC.

The chain is built from TRBV28 and TRBJ1-2; a weak D match, TRBD1 (6 bases). Germline V lookup: CDR1 MDHEN, CDR2 SYDVKM. Trimming pared 7 bases from V and 2 bases from J, leaving 11 bases between. The CDR3 runs 13 residues. The CDR3 nucleotides are TGTGCCAGCACCGACAGGTCAAACTATGGCTACACCTTC. This translates into CASTDRSNYGYTF.

This clonotype was found once. The junction shows a germline mismatch at one end, possibly a read error. The rearrangement links TRBV7-6 to TRBJ2-7, with a possible D match to TRBD2 (5 bases). The CDR3 spans 14 residues. Germline lookup yields CDR1 SGHVS and CDR2 FNYEAQ. The CDR3 reads CVSSLRRATYELYF. DNA for the CDR3: TGTGTCAGCAGCTTAAGGCGGGCAACCTACGAGCTGTACTTC.

This sequence joins TRBV2 and TRBJ2-7; 9 bases are a match to TRBD2. V lost 5 bases and J lost 2; bases outside the gene matches: 4. Germline CDR1 SNHLY, CDR2 FYNNEI. This CDR3 is 14 amino acids long. The CDR3 nucleotides read TGTGCCAGCAGTCGAGGCGGGGGGGCCTACGAGCAGTACTTC. The encoded protein is CASSRGGGAYEQYF. Full variable domain (outside the CDR3, taken from reference TRBV2 and TRBJ2-7): EPEVTQTPSHQVTQMGQEVILRCVPISNHLYFYWYRQILGQKVEFLVSFYNNEISEKSEIFDDQFSVERPDGSNFTLKIRSTKLEDSAMYFCASSRGGGAYEQYFGPGTRLTVT.

This rearrangement joins TRBV20-1 to TRBJ1-1, with a possible D match to TRBD1 (5 bases). The germline V gene has CDR1 DFQATT and CDR2 SNEGSKA (reference sequence). The CDR3 consists of 15 residues. Trimming removed 6 bases at V and 3 bases at J, with 20 bases between. CDR3 in amino acids: CSAPHSAWGDTEAFF. Written as DNA, the CDR3 is TGCAGTGCACCACATAGCGCCTGGGGGGACACTGAAGCTTTCTTT.

This clonotype occurred many times. V and J are TRBV7-2 and TRBJ2-3; 13 nucleotides line up with TRBD2. CDR1 is SGHTA and CDR2 is FQGNSA in the germline V gene. V lost 4 bases to trimming and J lost 6 bases; unmatched junction nucleotides: 13. The CDR3 is 18 residues long. CDR3 sequence (DNA): TGTGCCAGCAGCTCGATAATACTAGCGGGGGGGTGGGAGGATACGCAGTATTTT. This sequence encodes CASSSIILAGGWEDTQYF.

A note on this clonotype: At one of its ends the junction is not consistent with the germline gene, which may arise from a read error. J is TRBJ1-1 and V is TRBV6-8; tentative D call: TRBD1 (5 bases). CDR3 size: 12 residues. Germline V lookup: CDR1 MNHGY, CDR2 SAAAGT. The CDR3 sequence: CASSYVGHPQLF. The DNA for the CDR3 is TGTGCCAGCAGTTACGTAGGACACCCCCAACTCTTT.

This clonotype was counted many times. The chain is built from TRBV7-2 and TRBJ2-5; D is undetermined. CDR3 length: 13 residues. Germline CDR1 SGHTA, CDR2 FQGNSA. The V gene lost 1 base and the J gene lost 3 bases, with 6 bases spanning the gap. The CDR3 nucleotides read TGTGCCAGCAGCTTAGAGTCCGAAGAGACCCAGTACTTC. It specifies CASSLESEETQYF.

This chain uses TRBV20-1 with TRBJ2-7; unclear D gene. The CDR3 sequence is 15 residues long. Germline CDR1 is DFQATT and CDR2 is SNEGSKA (reference sequence). Between the trimmed V and J ends, which lost 0 bases and 0 bases, there was a span of 12 bases. This CDR3 reads CSARDLALSSYEQYF. CDR3 DNA sequence: TGCAGTGCTAGAGATCTGGCCTTGAGCTCCTACGAGCAGTACTTC.

This rearrangement joins TRBV7-2 to TRBJ2-5; 11 positions agree with TRBD2. The V and J ends lost 3 bases and 3 bases, in that order; junction bases with no gene match: 6. The CDR3 runs to 16 residues. Germline CDR1 reads SGHTA; CDR2 reads FQGNSA. CDR3 nucleotide sequence: TGTGCCAGCAGCTTTATAGCGGGGGGGTATGAAGAGACCCAGTACTTC. Translating gives CASSFIAGGYEETQYF.

This clonotype came up many times. The chain carries TRBV6-4 and TRBJ1-2, with D uncertain. The germline V gene has CDR1 MRHNA and CDR2 SNTAGT. The V gene lost 3 bases and the J gene lost 0 bases, with 11 bases spanning the gap. The CDR3 loop spans 15 amino acids. The DNA of the CDR3 is TGTGCCAGCAGTGAATCTGCAGAATCTAACTATGGCTACACCTTC. It encodes CASSESAESNYGYTF.

J is TRBJ2-7 and V is TRBV20-1; perhaps D is TRBD1 or TRBD2 (5 bases each). Trimming took 2 bases from V and 0 from J, leaving 17 bases between them. The CDR3 sequence is 16 residues long. CDR1 is DFQATT and CDR2 is SNEGSKA in the germline V gene (reference sequence). The CDR3 sequence: CSARPGGKESSYEQYF. The CDR3 coding sequence is TGCAGTGCTAGACCTGGGGGTAAGGAGAGCTCCTACGAGCAGTACTTC.